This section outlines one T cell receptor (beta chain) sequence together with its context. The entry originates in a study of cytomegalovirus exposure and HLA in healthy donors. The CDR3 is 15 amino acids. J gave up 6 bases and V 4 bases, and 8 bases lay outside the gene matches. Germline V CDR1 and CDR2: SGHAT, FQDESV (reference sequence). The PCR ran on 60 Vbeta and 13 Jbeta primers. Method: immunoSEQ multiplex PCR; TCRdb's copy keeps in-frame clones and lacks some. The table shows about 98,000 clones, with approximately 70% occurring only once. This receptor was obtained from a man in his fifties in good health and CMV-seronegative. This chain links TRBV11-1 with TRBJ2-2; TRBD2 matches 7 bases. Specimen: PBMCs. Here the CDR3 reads CASSSGTILPGELFF. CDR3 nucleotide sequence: TGTGCCAGCAGCTCCGGGACTATCCTCCCCGGGGAGCTGTTTTTT.